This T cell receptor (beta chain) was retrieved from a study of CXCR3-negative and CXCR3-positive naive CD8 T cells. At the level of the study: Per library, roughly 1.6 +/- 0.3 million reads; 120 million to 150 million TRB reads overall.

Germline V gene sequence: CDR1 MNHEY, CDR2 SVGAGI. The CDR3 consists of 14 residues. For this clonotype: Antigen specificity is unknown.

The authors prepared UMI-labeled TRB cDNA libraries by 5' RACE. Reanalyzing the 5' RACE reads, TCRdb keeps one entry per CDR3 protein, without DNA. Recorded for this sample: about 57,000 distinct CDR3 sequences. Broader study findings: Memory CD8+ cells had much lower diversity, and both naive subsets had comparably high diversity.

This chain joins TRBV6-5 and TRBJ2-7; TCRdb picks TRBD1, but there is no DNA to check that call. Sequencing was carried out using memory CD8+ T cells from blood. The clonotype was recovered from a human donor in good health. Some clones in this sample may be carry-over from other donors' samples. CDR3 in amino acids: CASSPGQTSYEQYF.